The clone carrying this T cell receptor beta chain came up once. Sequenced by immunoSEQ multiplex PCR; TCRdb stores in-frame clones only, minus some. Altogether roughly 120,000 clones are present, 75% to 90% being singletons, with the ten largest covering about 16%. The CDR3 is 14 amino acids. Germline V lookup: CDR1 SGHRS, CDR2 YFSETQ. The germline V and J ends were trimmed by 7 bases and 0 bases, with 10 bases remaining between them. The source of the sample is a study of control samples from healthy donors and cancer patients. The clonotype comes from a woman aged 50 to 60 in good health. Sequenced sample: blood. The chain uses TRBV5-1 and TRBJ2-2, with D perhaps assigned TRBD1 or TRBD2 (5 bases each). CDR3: CASGDPANTGELFF. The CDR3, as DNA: TGCGCCAGCGGGGACCCTGCGAACACCGGGGAGCTGTTTTTT.